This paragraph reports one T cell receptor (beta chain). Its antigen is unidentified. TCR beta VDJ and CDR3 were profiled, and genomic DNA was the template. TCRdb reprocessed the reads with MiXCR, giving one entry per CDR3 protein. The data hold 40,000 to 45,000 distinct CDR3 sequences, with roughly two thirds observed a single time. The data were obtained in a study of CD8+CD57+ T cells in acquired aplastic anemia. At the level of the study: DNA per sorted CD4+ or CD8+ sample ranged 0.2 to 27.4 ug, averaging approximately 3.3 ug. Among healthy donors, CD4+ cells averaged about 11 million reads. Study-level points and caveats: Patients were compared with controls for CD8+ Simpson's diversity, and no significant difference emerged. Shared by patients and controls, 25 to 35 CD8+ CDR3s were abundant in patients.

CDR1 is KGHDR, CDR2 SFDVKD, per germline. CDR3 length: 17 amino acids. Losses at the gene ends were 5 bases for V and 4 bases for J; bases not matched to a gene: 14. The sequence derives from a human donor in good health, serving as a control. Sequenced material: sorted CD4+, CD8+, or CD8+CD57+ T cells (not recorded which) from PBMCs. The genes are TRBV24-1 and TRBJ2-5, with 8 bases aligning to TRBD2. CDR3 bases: TGTGCCACCAGTGGGACGGATGGCGGGAGGCCGTCAGAGACCCAGTACTTC. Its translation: CATSGTDGGRPSETQYF.